Below, 13 T cell receptor beta chains from the same sample are listed, as sequenced in a study of breast tumors, draining lymph nodes, adjacent tissues. TCRdb reanalysed the multiplex PCR reads using MiXCR and keeps one entry per CDR3 protein. The sample yields 50,000 to 75,000 distinct CDR3 sequences, approximately 57% seen once. Sequencing was done on a sample of breast tumor tissue. The receptors derive from a female donor with breast cancer. Some clones in this sample may be carry-over from other donors' samples.

Comment on this clonotype: Likely a read error: the CDR3 ends without its conserved phenylalanine or tryptophan. The rearrangement uses TRBV6-5 and TRBJ2-7; 10 nucleotides match TRBD2. V lost 3 bases to trimming and J lost 6 bases; unmatched junction nucleotides: 5. CDR3 length: 14 amino acids. Germline CDR1 is MNHEY and CDR2 is SVGAGI. The CDR3 reads CASSYTLAGCEQYS. CDR3 nucleotides: TGTGCCAGCAGTTATACACTAGCGGGGTGCGAGCAGTACTCC.

The chain joins TRBV2 to TRBJ1-5; D may be TRBD1 (5 bases). V was clipped by 3 bases and J by 5 bases, with 8 bases between them. Germline CDR1 SNHLY, CDR2 FYNNEI. There are 13 residues in the CDR3. The DNA of the CDR3 is TGTGCCAGCAGTGATCTGGGGGATCAGCCCCAGCATTTT. This codes for CASSDLGDQPQHF.

The CDR3 nucleotides read TGTGCCAGCAGCCTTTCTAGCGCGAGGACAAGATTTTCCTACGAGCAGTACTTC. Translation gives CASSLSSARTRFSYEQYF. V is TRBV9 and J is TRBJ2-7; D may be TRBD2 (6 bases). CDR3 size: 18 residues. The germline V gene has CDR1 SGDLS and CDR2 YYNGEE. V dropped 4 bases and J dropped 1 base, with 24 bases sitting between them.

The chain recombines TRBV28 with TRBJ1-4; 9 bases agree with TRBD1. Germline V CDR1 and CDR2: MDHEN, SYDVKM. Losses at the gene ends were 4 bases for V and 8 bases for J; bases not matched to a gene: 2. This CDR3 is 13 amino acids long. CDR3 nucleotides: TGTGCCAGCAGTTCAGGGACAGGGGAAAAACTGTTTTTT. As protein: CASSSGTGEKLFF.

J is TRBJ2-5 and V is TRBV29-1; D is ambiguous. CDR3 size: 12 residues. V dropped 3 bases and J dropped 1 base, with 6 bases sitting between them. Germline CDR1 is SQVTM and CDR2 is ANQGSEA. CDR3 in DNA: TGCAGCGTTGAGGAGTTCCAAGAGACCCAGTACTTC. It codes for CSVEEFQETQYF.

A remark on this clonotype: The junction differs from germline at one of its ends, possibly a read error. The V call is TRBV28, the J call TRBJ2-5; 7 bases fit TRBD1. There are 13 residues in the CDR3. Germline CDR1 and CDR2: MDHEN and SYDVKM. The CDR3 here is CAISGQAQETQYF. The CDR3 bases are TGTGCCATCAGTGGACAGGCCCAAGAGACCCAGTACTTC.

The rearrangement joins TRBV7-6 to TRBJ2-3; D perhaps matches TRBD2 (6 bases). This CDR3 region has 15 residues. The germline CDR1 and CDR2 sequences are SGHVS and FNYEAQ. V lost 4 bases and J 1 base, leaving 12 bases between the germline ends. The CDR3, as DNA: TGTGCCAGCAGCTCGGGAGTGGGGCGCACAGATACGCAGTATTTT. Its translation: CASSSGVGRTDTQYF.

This clonotype was seen at least ten times. The chain carries TRBV9 and TRBJ2-1; TRBD1 matches 9 bases. Germline values: CDR1 SGDLS, CDR2 YYNGEE. This CDR3 spans 15 amino acids. The V and J ends lost 7 bases and 0 bases, in that order; junction bases with no gene match: 5. DNA of the CDR3: TGTGCCAGCGGGGACAGGGCGAGCTCCTACAATGAGCAGTTCTTC. Amino acids: CASGDRASSYNEQFF.

This chain links TRBV20-1 with TRBJ1-3; D might be TRBD1 (5 bases). V lost 8 bases and J 5 bases, leaving 16 bases between the germline ends. This CDR3 is 13 amino acids long. Per germline, CDR1 DFQATT and CDR2 SNEGSKA (reference sequence). CDR3 DNA: TGCAGTACTTTAGACGGGGCCCGAAACACCATATATTTT. This translates into CSTLDGARNTIYF.

This clonotype was observed at least ten times. The J gene is TRBJ1-2, the V gene TRBV10-3, with D perhaps matching TRBD1 (5 bases). CDR1 is ENHRY and CDR2 is SYGVKD in the germline V gene. V was pared by 0 bases and J by 2 bases, with 10 bases between. The CDR3 extends over 15 amino acids. CDR3 nucleotide sequence: TGTGCCATCAGTGAGTCGGGCAGGGCGAACTATGGCTACACCTTC. Translated: CAISESGRANYGYTF.

The chain employs TRBV5-8 and TRBJ2-5; 10 positions match TRBD2. Germline values: CDR1 SGHTS, CDR2 YDEGEE. J gave up 9 bases and V 4 bases, and 12 bases lay outside the gene matches. CDR3 length equals 15 residues. CDR3: CASSLGQGLAMAQYF. The DNA of the CDR3 is TGTGCCAGCAGCCTCGGACAGGGACTAGCGATGGCCCAGTACTTC. Looking up the rest from reference TRBV5-8 and TRBJ2-5 gives the full variable domain: EAGVTQSPTHLIKTRGQQATLRCSPISGHTSVYWYQQALGLGLQFLLWYDEGEERNRGNFPPRFSGRQFPNYSSELNVNALELEDSALYLCASSLGQGLAMAQYFGPGTRLLVL.

V usage is TRBV2 and J usage is TRBJ2-3, with 10 bases identical to TRBD2. The CDR3 consists of 15 residues. Germline-derived CDR1 and CDR2 are SNHLY and FYNNEI. V was clipped by 11 bases and J by 4 bases; unmatched bases: 12. CDR3 loop: CAAAQSSGGADTQYF. As DNA, the CDR3 is TGTGCCGCCGCCCAATCTAGCGGGGGAGCAGATACGCAGTATTTT.

V usage is TRBV13 and J usage is TRBJ2-3, with D perhaps matching TRBD1 or TRBD2 (5 bases each). The J call is uncertain, as TRBJ2-5 better fits the DNA end. CDR3 length: 14 residues. CDR1 is PRHDT, CDR2 FYEKMQ, per germline (reference sequence). The CDR3 sequence is CASSFPERGETQYF. The CDR3 DNA is TGTGCCAGCAGCTTCCCCGAGAGGGGAGAGACCCAGTACTTC.